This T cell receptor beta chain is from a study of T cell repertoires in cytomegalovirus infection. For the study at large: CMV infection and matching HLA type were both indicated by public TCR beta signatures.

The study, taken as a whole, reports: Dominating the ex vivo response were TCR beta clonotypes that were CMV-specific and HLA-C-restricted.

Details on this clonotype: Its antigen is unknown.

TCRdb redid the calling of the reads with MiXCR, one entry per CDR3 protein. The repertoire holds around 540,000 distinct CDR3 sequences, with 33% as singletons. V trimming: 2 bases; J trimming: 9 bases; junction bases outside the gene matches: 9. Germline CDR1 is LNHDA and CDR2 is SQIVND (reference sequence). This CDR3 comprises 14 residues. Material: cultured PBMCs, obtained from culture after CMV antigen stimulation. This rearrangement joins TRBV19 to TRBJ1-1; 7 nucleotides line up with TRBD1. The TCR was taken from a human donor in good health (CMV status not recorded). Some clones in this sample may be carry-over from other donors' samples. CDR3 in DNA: TGTGCCAGTAGTATAACTCGCGACAGGGTGAAAGCTTTCTTT. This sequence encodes CASSITRDRVKAFF.